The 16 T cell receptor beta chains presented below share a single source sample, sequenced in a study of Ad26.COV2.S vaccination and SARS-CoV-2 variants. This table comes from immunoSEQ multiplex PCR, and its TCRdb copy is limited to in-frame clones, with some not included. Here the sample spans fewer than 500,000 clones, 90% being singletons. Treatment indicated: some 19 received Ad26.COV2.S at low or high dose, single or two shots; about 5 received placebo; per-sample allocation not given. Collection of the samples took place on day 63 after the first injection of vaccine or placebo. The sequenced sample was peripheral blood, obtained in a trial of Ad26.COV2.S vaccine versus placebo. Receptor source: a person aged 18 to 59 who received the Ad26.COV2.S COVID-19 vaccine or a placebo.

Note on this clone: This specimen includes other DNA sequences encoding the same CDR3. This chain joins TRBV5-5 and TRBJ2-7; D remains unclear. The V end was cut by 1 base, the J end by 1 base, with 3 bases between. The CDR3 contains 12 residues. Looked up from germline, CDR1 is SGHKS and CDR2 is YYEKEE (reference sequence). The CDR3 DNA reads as TGTGCCAGCAGCTTGTCATCCTACGAGCAGTACTTC. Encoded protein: CASSLSSYEQYF. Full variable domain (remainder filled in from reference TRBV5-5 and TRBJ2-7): DAGVTQSPTHLIKTRGQQVTLRCSPISGHKSVSWYQQVLGQGPQFIFQYYEKEERGRGNFPDRFSARQFPNYSSELNVNALLLGDSALYLCASSLSSYEQYFGPGTRLTVT.

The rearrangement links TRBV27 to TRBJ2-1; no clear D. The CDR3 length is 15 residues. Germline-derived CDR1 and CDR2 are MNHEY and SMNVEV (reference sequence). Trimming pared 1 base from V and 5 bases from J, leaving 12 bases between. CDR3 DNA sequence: TGTGCCAGCAGTTTATGGACCCCCCGGGACAATGAGCAGTTCTTC. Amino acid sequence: CASSLWTPRDNEQFF.

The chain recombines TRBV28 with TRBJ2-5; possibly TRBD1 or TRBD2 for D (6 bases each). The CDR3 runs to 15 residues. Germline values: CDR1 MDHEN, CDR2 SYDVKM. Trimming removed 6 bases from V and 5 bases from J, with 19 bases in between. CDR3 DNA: TGTGCCAGCAGCAACCGGAGGGGGGTTGGGGAGACCCAGTACTTC. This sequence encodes CASSNRRGVGETQYF.

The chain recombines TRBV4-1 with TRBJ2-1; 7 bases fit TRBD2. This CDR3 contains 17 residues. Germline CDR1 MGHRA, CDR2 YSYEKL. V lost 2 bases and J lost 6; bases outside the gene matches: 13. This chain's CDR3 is CASSQTLEGGVRNEQFF. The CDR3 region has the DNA TGCGCCAGCAGCCAAACACTAGAGGGAGGGGTCCGCAATGAGCAGTTCTTC.

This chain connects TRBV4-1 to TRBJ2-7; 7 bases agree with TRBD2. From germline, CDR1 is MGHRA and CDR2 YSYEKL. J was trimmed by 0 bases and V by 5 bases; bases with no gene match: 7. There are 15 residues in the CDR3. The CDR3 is CASSFLAGSSYEQYF. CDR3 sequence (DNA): TGCGCCAGCAGCTTCTTAGCGGGTAGCTCCTACGAGCAGTACTTC.

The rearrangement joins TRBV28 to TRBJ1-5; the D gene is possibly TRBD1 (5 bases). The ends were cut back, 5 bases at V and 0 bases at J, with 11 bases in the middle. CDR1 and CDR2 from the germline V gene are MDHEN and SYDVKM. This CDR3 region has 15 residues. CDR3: CASSRQIHSNQPQHF. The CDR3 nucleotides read TGTGCCAGCAGTCGACAGATTCATAGCAATCAGCCCCAGCATTTT.

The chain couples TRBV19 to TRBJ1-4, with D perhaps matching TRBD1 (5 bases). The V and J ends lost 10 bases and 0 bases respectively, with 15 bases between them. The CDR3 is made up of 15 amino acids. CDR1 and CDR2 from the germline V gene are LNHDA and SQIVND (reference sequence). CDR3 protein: CATYSGAATNEKLFF. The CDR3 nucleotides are TGTGCCACTTACTCCGGGGCTGCAACTAATGAAAAACTGTTTTTT.

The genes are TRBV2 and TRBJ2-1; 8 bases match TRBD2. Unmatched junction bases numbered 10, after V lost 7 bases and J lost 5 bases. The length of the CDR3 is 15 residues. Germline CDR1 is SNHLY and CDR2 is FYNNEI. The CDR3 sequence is CASNDQLAANNEQFF. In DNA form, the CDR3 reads TGTGCCAGCAACGACCAACTAGCGGCTAACAATGAGCAGTTCTTC.

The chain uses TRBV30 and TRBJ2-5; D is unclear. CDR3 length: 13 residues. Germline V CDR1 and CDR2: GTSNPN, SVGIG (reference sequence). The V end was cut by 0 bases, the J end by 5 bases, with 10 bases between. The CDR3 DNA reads TGTGCCTGGAGTGTACCGCGTTACGAGACCCAGTACTTC. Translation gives CAWSVPRYETQYF.

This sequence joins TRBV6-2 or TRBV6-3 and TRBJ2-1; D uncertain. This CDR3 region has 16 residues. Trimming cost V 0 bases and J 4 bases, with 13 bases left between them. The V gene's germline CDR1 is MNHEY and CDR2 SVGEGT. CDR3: CASSYSLELRYNEQFF. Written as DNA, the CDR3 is TGTGCCAGCAGTTACTCGTTAGAGCTTAGGTACAATGAGCAGTTCTTC.

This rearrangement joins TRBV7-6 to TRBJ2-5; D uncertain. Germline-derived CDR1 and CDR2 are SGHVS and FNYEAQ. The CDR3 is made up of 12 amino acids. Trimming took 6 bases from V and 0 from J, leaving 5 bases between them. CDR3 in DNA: TGTGCCAGCAGACAACACCAAGAGACCCAGTACTTC. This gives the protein CASRQHQETQYF.

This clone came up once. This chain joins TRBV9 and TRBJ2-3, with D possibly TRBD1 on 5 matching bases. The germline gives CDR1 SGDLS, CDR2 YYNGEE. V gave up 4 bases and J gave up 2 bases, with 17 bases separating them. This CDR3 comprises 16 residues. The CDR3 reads CASSFHPQGSTDTQYF. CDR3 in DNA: TGTGCCAGCAGCTTCCACCCGCAGGGTTCCACAGATACGCAGTATTTT. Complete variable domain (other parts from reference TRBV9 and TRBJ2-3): DSGVTQTPKHLITATGQRVTLRCSPRSGDLSVYWYQQSLDQGLQFLIQYYNGEERAKGNILERFSAQQFPDLHSELNLSSLELGDSALYFCASSFHPQGSTDTQYFGPGTRLTVL.

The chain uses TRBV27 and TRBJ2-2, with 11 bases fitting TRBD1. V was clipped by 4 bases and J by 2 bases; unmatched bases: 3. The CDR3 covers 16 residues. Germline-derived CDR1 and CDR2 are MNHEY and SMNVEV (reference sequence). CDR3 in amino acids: CASSSRTGGNTGELFF. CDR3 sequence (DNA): TGTGCCAGCAGTTCCAGGACAGGGGGCAACACCGGGGAGCTGTTTTTT.

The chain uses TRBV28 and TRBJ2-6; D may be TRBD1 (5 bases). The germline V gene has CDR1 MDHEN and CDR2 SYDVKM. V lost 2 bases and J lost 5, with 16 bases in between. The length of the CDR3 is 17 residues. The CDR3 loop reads CASSLEAGSLRANVLTF. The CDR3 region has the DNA TGTGCCAGCAGTTTAGAGGCAGGGTCGCTCCGGGCCAACGTCCTGACTTTC.

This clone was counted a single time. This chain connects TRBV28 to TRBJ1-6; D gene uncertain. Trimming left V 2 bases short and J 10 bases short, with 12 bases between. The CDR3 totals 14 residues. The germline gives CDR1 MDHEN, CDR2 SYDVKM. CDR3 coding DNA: TGTGCCAGCAGTTTACTCGTCACCGGGTCACCCCTCCACTTT. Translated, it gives CASSLLVTGSPLHF. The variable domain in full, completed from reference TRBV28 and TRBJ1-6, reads DVKVTQSSRYLVKRTGEKVFLECVQDMDHENMFWYRQDPGLGLRLIYFSYDVKMKEKGDIPEGYSVSREKKERFSLILESASTNQTSMYLCASSLLVTGSPLHFGNGTRLTVT.

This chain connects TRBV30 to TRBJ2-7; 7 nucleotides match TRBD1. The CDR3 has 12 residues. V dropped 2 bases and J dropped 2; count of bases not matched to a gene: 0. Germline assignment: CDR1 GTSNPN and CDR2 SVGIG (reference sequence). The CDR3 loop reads CAWSRGPYEQYF. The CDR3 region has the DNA TGTGCCTGGAGTAGGGGGCCCTACGAGCAGTACTTC.